The 12 T cell receptor beta chains below were found in one sample sequenced in a study of T cell clonality in common variable immunodeficiency. The assay was immunoSEQ multiplex PCR, and TCRdb's table has in-frame clones only and misses some. The record shows fewer than 65,000 clones for this sample, with no singletons present. The sample consisted of peripheral blood mononuclear cells. The receptors were sampled from a person between 18 and 69 years old in good health.

This clone was detected many times. The missing CDR3 end, 3 residues past where the read stops, is filled in from the germline J gene. The genes are TRBV11-2 and TRBJ2-1; the D is unclear. The V gene lost 5 bases and the J gene lost 0 bases, with 8 bases spanning the gap. The CDR3 extends over 14 amino acids. Per germline, CDR1 SGHAT and CDR2 FQNNGV. The chain's CDR3 is CASSHKLSYNEQFF. The covered CDR3 bases are TGTGCCAGCAGCCATAAGCTCTCCTACAATGAG.

On this clone itself: The read ends 3 residues shy of where the CDR3 ends; the end is completed using the germline J gene. This chain uses TRBV11-2 with TRBJ2-1, with unresolved D. The CDR3 contains 13 residues. Germline V gene data show CDR1 as SGHAT and CDR2 as FQNNGV. V lost 4 bases to trimming and J lost 9 bases, with 13 bases between them. The chain's CDR3 is CASSSALSSEQFF. Partial CDR3 DNA: TGTGCCAGCAGCTCTGCTCTGAGTAGTGAG.

This clone was detected many times. The read ends 3 residues shy of where the CDR3 ends; the end is completed using the germline J gene. V is TRBV12-3 or TRBV12-4 and J is TRBJ2-1; D is unclear. The CDR3 is made up of 12 amino acids. Trimming pared 7 bases from V and 5 bases from J, leaving 9 bases between. The sequenced part of the CDR3 DNA is TGTGCCAGCACCACACCTGACAATGAG. Protein product: CASTTPDNE. Given in full, the CDR3 is CASTTPDNEQFF.

This clone was detected ten times or more. The read terminates 3 residues before the CDR3 end, so the remaining end is supplied by the germline J gene. The rearrangement uses TRBV28 and TRBJ1-5; no definite D call. The V gene lost 7 bases and the J gene lost 3 bases, with 13 bases spanning the gap. CDR1 is MDHEN, CDR2 SYDVKM, per germline. CDR3 length equals 14 residues. CDR3 sequence: CASTSAQINQPQHF. CDR3 bases read: TGTGCCAGCACGTCGGCACAGATCAATCAGCCC.

Many counts were recorded for this clone. The read ends 3 residues shy of where the CDR3 ends; the end is completed using the germline J gene. V gene TRBV5-6 combines with J gene TRBJ1-4, with TRBD1 as a possible D gene (6 bases). The CDR3 consists of 14 residues. Germline values: CDR1 SGHDT, CDR2 YYEEEE. V gave up 7 bases and J gave up 8 bases, with 18 bases separating them. The covered CDR3 bases are TGTGCCAGCCCTCTCAAGGGGGACGAAGAAAAA. This translates into CASPLKGDEEK. The whole CDR3 protein reads CASPLKGDEEKLFF. Drawing the rest from reference TRBV5-6 and TRBJ1-4, the complete variable domain is DAGVTQSPTHLIKTRGQQVTLRCSPKSGHDTVSWYQQALGQGPQFIFQYYEEEERQRGNFPDRFSGHQFPNYSSELNVNALLLGDSALYLCASPLKGDEEKLFFGSGTQLSVL.

This clone showed up many times. The observed sequence ends 3 residues before the CDR3 terminus, with the missing tail filled in from the germline J gene. V gene TRBV5-1 combines with J gene TRBJ1-4, with D unclear. V lost 1 base, J lost 8 bases, and 12 bases lay in between. The CDR3 sequence is 14 residues long. CDR1 is SGHRS, CDR2 YFSETQ, per germline. CDR3 loop: CASSLYGPGEKLFF. The CDR3 bases that were read are TGCGCCAGCAGCTTGTACGGGCCGGGGGAAAAA.

This clone showed up many times. The read stops 3 residues short of the end of the CDR3; the missing end is completed from the germline J gene. This specimen includes other DNA sequences encoding the same CDR3. This sequence joins TRBV29-1 and TRBJ1-2; 9 bases are a match to TRBD1. Germline V lookup: CDR1 SQVTM, CDR2 ANQGSEA. This CDR3 contains 13 residues. V shed 4 bases and J 3 bases; nucleotides not matched to a gene: 3. Incomplete CDR3 DNA: TGCAGCGTTGGGACAGGGGATTACTATGGC. This encodes CSVGTGDYYG. The full-length CDR3 reads as CSVGTGDYYGYTF.

This clone has at least ten counts. With the read ending 3 residues before the CDR3 end, the germline J gene is used to fill in that end. The V call is TRBV19, the J call TRBJ1-1; 11 nucleotides align to TRBD1. Germline lookup yields CDR1 LNHDA and CDR2 SQIVND (reference sequence). V lost 3 bases, J lost 4 bases, and 13 bases stayed unmatched. The CDR3 consists of 18 residues. CDR3 residues: CASSILVGQGARSTEAFF. The CDR3 bases that were read are TGTGCCAGTAGTATTTTAGTCGGACAGGGGGCAAGGAGCACTGAA.

This clone was picked up many times. The CDR3 extends 3 residues past the end of the read, so its final part is completed from the germline J gene. The rearrangement uses TRBV6-2 or TRBV6-3 and TRBJ1-1, with a weak D call TRBD1 (5 bases). The CDR3 extends over 14 amino acids. The V gene lost 8 bases and the J gene lost 4 bases, with 17 bases spanning the gap. CDR1 is MNHEY, CDR2 SVGEGT, per germline. Here the CDR3 reads CASVRGAQGTEAFF. The DNA read from the CDR3 is TGTGCCAGCGTTAGAGGGGCTCAGGGCACTGAA.

There are a few counts of this clone. The sequenced fragment ends 3 residues before the CDR3 boundary, so the rest is inferred from the germline J gene. The rearrangement uses TRBV2 and TRBJ2-3; D is unresolved. The CDR3 covers 15 residues. The germline V gene has CDR1 SNHLY and CDR2 FYNNEI. The CDR3 bases that were read are TGTGCCAGCAGTGAGGAAGGCGGATACCAAGAGACG. Residues: CASSEEGGYQET. In full, the CDR3 is CASSEEGGYQETQYF.

This clone occurred many times. From the germline J gene comes the end of the CDR3, since the read stops 3 residues before it. The chain employs TRBV20-1 and TRBJ2-3, with 8 bases matching TRBD2. CDR1 and CDR2 (germline): DFQATT, SNEGSKA (reference sequence). CDR3 length: 15 amino acids. The CDR3 DNA, read in part, is TGCAGTGCTAGAGGAGCCCGGGGGGGCGAAGAGACG. It is translated as CSARGARGGEET. The CDR3 in full is CSARGARGGEETQYF.

This clone was detected ten times or more. The read ends 3 residues shy of where the CDR3 ends; the end is completed using the germline J gene. The V call is TRBV12-3 or TRBV12-4, the J call TRBJ1-1, with TRBD1 identical over 8 bases. This CDR3 is 11 amino acids long. Partial CDR3 DNA: TGTGCCAGCAGTTTAGGGGACAGG. It is translated as CASSLGDR. The full-length CDR3 reads as CASSLGDRAFF.